One and the same sample provided the 15 T cell receptor beta chains below, sequenced in a study of T cell responses to AZD1222 COVID-19 vaccine. The data were produced by immunoSEQ multiplex PCR, yet TCRdb's version contains in-frame clones alone and is incomplete. The sample yields 120,000 or so clones, roughly 84% seen once. Sample: peripheral blood, taken 28 days after the second AZD1222 dose. These receptors originate from an adult who received the AZD1222 COVID-19 vaccine.

This chain joins TRBV10-2 and TRBJ1-5; 7 bases map to TRBD1. The CDR3 is 16 residues long. Losses at the gene ends were 2 bases for V and 1 base for J; bases not matched to a gene: 5. Germline CDR1 WSHSY, CDR2 SAAADI. The CDR3 is CASSEKGGQSNQPQHF. In DNA, the CDR3 is TGCGCCAGCAGTGAGAAGGGGGGACAGAGCAATCAGCCCCAGCATTTT.

V is TRBV11-2 and J is TRBJ2-3; D perhaps matches TRBD2 (6 bases). The V gene's germline CDR1 is SGHAT and CDR2 FQNNGV. The CDR3 is 15 residues long. V lost 1 base to trimming and J lost 5 bases, with 13 bases between them. For the CDR3, the DNA is TGTGCCAGCAGCTTAGGCTGGGGGGTAAGAGATACGCAGTATTTT. Encoded protein: CASSLGWGVRDTQYF.

The chain employs TRBV9 and TRBJ1-3; a weak D match, TRBD1 (6 bases). The CDR3 is made up of 16 amino acids. V shed 4 bases and J shed 0 bases, with 14 bases lying between them. CDR1 and CDR2 from the germline V gene are SGDLS and YYNGEE. As DNA, the CDR3 is TGTGCCAGCAGCCCCAGGGGCATGAGCTCTGGAAACACCATATATTTT. Residues: CASSPRGMSSGNTIYF. Using reference TRBV9 and TRBJ1-3 for the parts outside the CDR3, the full variable domain is DSGVTQTPKHLITATGQRVTLRCSPRSGDLSVYWYQQSLDQGLQFLIQYYNGEERAKGNILERFSAQQFPDLHSELNLSSLELGDSALYFCASSPRGMSSGNTIYFGEGSWLTVV.

This clone was seen a few times. V and J are TRBV4-3 and TRBJ2-7, with TRBD1 identical over 9 bases. In germline, CDR1 is LGHNA, CDR2 YSLEER. This CDR3 has 14 amino acids. V trimming: 5 bases; J trimming: 3 bases; junction bases outside the gene matches: 5. CDR3 amino acids: CASSRGQGRYEQYF. As DNA, the CDR3 is TGCGCCAGCAGCAGGGGACAGGGACGCTACGAGCAGTACTTC.

This clone was counted a single time. J is TRBJ2-7 and V is TRBV7-3; D gene uncertain. The V and J ends lost 0 bases and 0 bases respectively, with 9 bases between them. The germline V gene has CDR1 SGHTA and CDR2 FQGTGA. The CDR3 sequence is 15 residues long. CDR3 region: CASSLTGGDSYEQYF. CDR3 in DNA: TGTGCCAGCAGCTTAACGGGTGGGGACTCCTACGAGCAGTACTTC.

The V and J genes are TRBV18 and TRBJ1-1; the D is unclear. CDR3 length: 14 residues. CDR1 is KGHSH, CDR2 LQKENI, per germline. Trimming removed 6 bases from V and 1 base from J, with 12 bases in between. CDR3 region: CASSPDPGNTEAFF. CDR3 nucleotides: TGTGCCAGCTCCCCCGACCCGGGGAACACTGAAGCTTTCTTT.

The chain employs TRBV9 and TRBJ2-7; weak D call: TRBD2 (5 bases). Trimming removed 4 bases from V and 7 bases from J, with 15 bases in between. The CDR3 totals 13 residues. Germline CDR1 SGDLS, CDR2 YYNGEE. In nucleotides, the CDR3 is TGTGCCAGCAGCAGAGGCGGGTCTCGGGAGCAGTACTTC. Protein product: CASSRGGSREQYF.

V and J are TRBV10-3 and TRBJ2-7, with a possible D match to TRBD1 (5 bases). Germline CDR1 and CDR2: ENHRY and SYGVKD. The CDR3 has 11 amino acids. Trimming took off 6 bases at V and 6 bases at J, with 9 bases between the two ends. The CDR3 nucleotides are TGTGCCATCAGCGACAGCCTCGAGCAGTACTTC. Translating it yields CAISDSLEQYF.

The V and J genes are TRBV6-6 and TRBJ1-1; 7 nucleotides agree with TRBD1. Per the germline V gene, CDR1 is MNHNY and CDR2 is SVGAGI (reference sequence). V lost 4 bases and J lost 5; bases outside the gene matches: 4. The CDR3 is 13 amino acids. This chain's CDR3 is CASSSQGDTEAFF. The DNA of the CDR3 is TGTGCCAGCAGTTCTCAGGGGGATACTGAAGCTTTCTTT.

This clone was observed a single time. This rearrangement joins TRBV2 to TRBJ1-1; D remains ambiguous. V shed 3 bases and J shed 1 base, with 6 bases lying between them. The CDR3 has 13 residues. Germline-derived CDR1 and CDR2 are SNHLY and FYNNEI. The CDR3 protein is CASSEAANTEAFF. The CDR3 DNA sequence: TGTGCCAGCAGTGAGGCGGCGAACACTGAAGCTTTCTTT.

CDR3 nucleotide sequence: TGTGCCAGCAGCTTACAGCAGCCCTCCTACAATGAGCAGTTCTTC. Amino acid sequence: CASSLQQPSYNEQFF. V gene TRBV7-8 combines with J gene TRBJ2-1, with D unresolved. The CDR3 sequence is 15 residues long. Germline values: CDR1 SGHVS, CDR2 FQNEAQ. Trimming removed 2 bases at V and 0 bases at J, with 8 bases between.

The rearrangement uses TRBV6-5 and TRBJ1-1, with D possibly matching TRBD1 (5 bases). The CDR3 spans 12 residues. V was clipped by 5 bases and J by 7 bases, with 11 bases between them. Germline CDR1 is MNHEY and CDR2 is SVGAGI. The CDR3 loop is CASSQDKIEAFF. The CDR3 DNA sequence: TGTGCCAGCAGTCAGGACAAGATTGAAGCTTTCTTT.

The rearrangement uses TRBV27 and TRBJ2-6; D is unresolved. Germline V gene data show CDR1 as MNHEY and CDR2 as SMNVEV (reference sequence). The V end lost 6 bases, the J end lost 2 bases, and 11 bases lay between the germline ends. CDR3 length: 15 residues. CDR3 sequence (DNA): TGTGCCAGCAGCCCTTCAGGCCCTGGGGCCAACGTCCTGACTTTC. Translating gives CASSPSGPGANVLTF.

This clone was counted between two and nine times. V and J are TRBV6-5 and TRBJ1-5; TRBD1 is a possible D gene (6 bases). CDR1 MNHEY and CDR2 SVGAGI come from the germline V gene. Trimming stripped 7 bases from V and 2 bases from J, with 9 bases between. The CDR3 covers 13 residues. The CDR3 DNA reads TGTGCCAGCATCACAGGGCGCAATCAGCCCCAGCATTTT. It yields the protein CASITGRNQPQHF.

The chain recombines TRBV7-2 with TRBJ2-7; 11 bases line up with TRBD1. V lost 3 bases and J lost 6; bases outside the gene matches: 7. CDR1 and CDR2 from the germline V gene are SGHTA and FQGNSA. The CDR3 is made up of 15 amino acids. Written as DNA, the CDR3 is TGTGCCAGCAGCTTTCCGGACAGGGGGCGATTCGAGCAGTACTTC. This codes for CASSFPDRGRFEQYF. Full variable domain (outside the CDR3, taken from reference TRBV7-2 and TRBJ2-7): GAGVSQSPSNKVTEKGKDVELRCDPISGHTALYWYRQSLGQGLEFLIYFQGNSAPDKSGLPSDRFSAERTGGSVSTLTIQRTQQEDSAVYLCASSFPDRGRFEQYFGPGTRLTVT.